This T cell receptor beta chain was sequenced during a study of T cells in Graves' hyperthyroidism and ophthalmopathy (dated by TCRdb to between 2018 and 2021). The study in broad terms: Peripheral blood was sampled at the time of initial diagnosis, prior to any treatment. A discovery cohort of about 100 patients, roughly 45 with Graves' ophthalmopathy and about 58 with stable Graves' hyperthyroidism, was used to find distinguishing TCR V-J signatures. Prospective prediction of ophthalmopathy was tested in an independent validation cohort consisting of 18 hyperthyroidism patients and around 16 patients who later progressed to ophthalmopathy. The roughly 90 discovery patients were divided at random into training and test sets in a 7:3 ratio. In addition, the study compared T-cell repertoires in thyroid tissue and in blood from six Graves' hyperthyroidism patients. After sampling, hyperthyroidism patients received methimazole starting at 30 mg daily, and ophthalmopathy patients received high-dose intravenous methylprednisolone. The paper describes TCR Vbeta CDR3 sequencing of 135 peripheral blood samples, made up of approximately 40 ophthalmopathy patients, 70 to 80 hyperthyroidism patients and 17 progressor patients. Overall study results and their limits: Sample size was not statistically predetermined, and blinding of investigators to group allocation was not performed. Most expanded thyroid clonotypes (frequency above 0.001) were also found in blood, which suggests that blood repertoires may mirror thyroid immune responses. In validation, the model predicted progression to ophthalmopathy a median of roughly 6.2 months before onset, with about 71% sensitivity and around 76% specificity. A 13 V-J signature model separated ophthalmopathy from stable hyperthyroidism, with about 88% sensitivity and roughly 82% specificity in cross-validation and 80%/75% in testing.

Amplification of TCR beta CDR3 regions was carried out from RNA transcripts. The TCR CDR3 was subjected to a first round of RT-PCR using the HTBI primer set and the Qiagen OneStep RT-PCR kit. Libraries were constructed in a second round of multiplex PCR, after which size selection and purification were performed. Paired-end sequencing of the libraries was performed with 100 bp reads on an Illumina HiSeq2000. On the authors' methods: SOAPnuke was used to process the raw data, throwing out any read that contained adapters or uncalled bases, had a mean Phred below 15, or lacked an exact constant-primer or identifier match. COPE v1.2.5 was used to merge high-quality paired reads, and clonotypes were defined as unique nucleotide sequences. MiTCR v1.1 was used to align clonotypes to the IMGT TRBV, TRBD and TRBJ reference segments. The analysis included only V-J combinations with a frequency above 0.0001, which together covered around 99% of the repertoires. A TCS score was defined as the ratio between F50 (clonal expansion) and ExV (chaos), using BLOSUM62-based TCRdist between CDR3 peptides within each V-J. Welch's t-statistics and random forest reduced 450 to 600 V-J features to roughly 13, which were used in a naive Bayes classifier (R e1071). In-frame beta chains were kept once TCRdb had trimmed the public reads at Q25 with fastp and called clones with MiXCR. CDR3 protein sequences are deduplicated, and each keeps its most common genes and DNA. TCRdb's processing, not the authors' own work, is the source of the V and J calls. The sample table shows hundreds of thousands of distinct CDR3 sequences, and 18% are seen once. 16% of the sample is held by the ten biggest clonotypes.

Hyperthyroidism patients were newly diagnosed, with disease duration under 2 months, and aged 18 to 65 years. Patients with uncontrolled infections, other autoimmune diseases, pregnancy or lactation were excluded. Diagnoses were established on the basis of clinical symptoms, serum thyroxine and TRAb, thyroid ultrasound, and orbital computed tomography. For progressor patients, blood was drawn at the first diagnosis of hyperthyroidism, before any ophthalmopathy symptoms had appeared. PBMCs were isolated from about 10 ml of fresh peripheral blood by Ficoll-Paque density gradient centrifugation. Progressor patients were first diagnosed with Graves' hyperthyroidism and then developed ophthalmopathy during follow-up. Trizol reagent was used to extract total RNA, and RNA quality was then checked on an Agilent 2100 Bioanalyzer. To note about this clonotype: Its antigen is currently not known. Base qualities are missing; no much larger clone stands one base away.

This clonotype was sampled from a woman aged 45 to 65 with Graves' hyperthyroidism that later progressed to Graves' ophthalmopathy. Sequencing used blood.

The DNA reads as follows: TGTGCCAGCAGTGGGGTGGCGCTAGCCAAAAACATTCAGTACTTC. This codes for CASSGVALAKNIQYF. Rearrangement joined TRBV2 to TRBJ2-4; there is no confident call for the D gene. V was cut back by 4 bases and J by 0 bases, leaving a gap of 10 bases between them. From cysteine to phenylalanine, the CDR3 is 15 amino acids long. The kept DNA is CDR3 alone, 45 bases in frame from the first base. Taken from the germline V gene, the CDR1 and CDR2 loops are SNHLY and FYNNEI.